These 2 T cell receptor beta chains originate from one sample sequenced in a study of T-cell memory formation after mild COVID-19. MiXCR, applied by TCRdb to the 5' RACE reads, yields one record per CDR3 protein. Of roughly 620,000 distinct CDR3 sequences listed, roughly 18% are singletons. The sequencing input was PBMCs or a T cell subset sorted from them (not recorded which). The receptors originated from an adult woman who had mild COVID-19 (a few samples of this study predate the infection). Cell type and time point are not known.

J is TRBJ2-1 and V is TRBV29-1, with D tentatively TRBD1 or TRBD2 (5 bases each). The germline V gene has CDR1 SQVTM and CDR2 ANQGSEA. Trimming stripped 7 bases from V and 8 bases from J, with 18 bases between. The CDR3 is 13 residues long. Here the CDR3 DNA reads TGCAGCGCCGGGGCACCGCCGAGCGATGAGCAGTTCTTC. Amino acid sequence: CSAGAPPSDEQFF.

V and J are TRBV7-9 and TRBJ1-2; TRBD1 is a possible D gene (5 bases). The CDR3 sequence is 14 residues long. CDR1 is SEHNR, CDR2 FQNEAQ, per germline (reference sequence). V was shortened by 5 bases and J by 4 bases, with 14 bases between the two germline ends. The CDR3 here is CASSPAGDFYGYTF. CDR3 nucleotides: TGTGCCAGCAGCCCCGCCGGGGACTTCTATGGCTACACCTTC.